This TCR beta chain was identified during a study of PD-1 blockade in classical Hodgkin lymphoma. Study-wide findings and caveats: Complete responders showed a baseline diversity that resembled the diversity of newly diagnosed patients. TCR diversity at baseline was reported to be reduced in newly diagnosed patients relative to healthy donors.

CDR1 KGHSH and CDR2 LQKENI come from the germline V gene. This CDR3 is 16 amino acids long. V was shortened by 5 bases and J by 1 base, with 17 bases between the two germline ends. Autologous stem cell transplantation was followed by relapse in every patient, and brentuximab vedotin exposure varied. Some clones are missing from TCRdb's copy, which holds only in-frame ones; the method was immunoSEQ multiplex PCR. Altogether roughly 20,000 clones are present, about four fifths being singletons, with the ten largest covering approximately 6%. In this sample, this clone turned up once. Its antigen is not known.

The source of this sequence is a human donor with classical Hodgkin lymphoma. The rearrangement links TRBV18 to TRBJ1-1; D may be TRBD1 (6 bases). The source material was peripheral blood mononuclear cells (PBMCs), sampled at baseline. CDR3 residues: CASSSQGGGANTEAFF. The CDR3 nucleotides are TGTGCCAGCTCATCACAGGGTGGGGGCGCGAACACTGAAGCTTTCTTT.